Listed here are 23 T cell receptor beta chains from one sample, sequenced in a study of blood T cell repertoires in COVID-19. Profiled with immunoSEQ multiplex PCR; TCRdb holds only in-frame clones, not every one. Here the sample spans about 49,000 clones, about four fifths being singletons. Sequencing was done on a sample of peripheral blood. The receptors shown here come from a woman older than 75 with COVID-19, enrolled during active disease.

The CDR3 loop reads CASSDGVGTQYF. CDR3 sequence (DNA): TGTGCCAGCAGTGACGGGGTCGGGACCCAGTACTTC. V is TRBV2 and J is TRBJ2-5; tentatively, D is TRBD2 (5 bases). The germline V and J ends were trimmed by 3 bases and 7 bases, with 9 bases remaining between them. This CDR3 has 12 residues. Germline loops: CDR1 SNHLY, CDR2 FYNNEI.

The chain is built from TRBV6-6 and TRBJ2-7, with a possible D match to TRBD2 (5 bases). The germline CDR1 and CDR2 sequences are MNHNY and SVGAGI (reference sequence). The CDR3 contains 13 residues. Trimming took off 6 bases at V and 6 bases at J, with 15 bases between the two ends. The chain's CDR3 is CASSYPGLLEQYF. The CDR3 nucleotides read TGTGCCAGCAGCTACCCCGGACTGCTCGAGCAGTACTTC.

The genes are TRBV5-1 and TRBJ1-5; tentatively, D is TRBD1 (5 bases). Trimming left V 4 bases short and J 5 bases short, with 13 bases between. This CDR3 is 14 amino acids long. Germline V gene lookup returns CDR1 SGHRS and CDR2 YFSETQ. CDR3 in amino acids: CASSASGGDQPQHF. The DNA for the CDR3 is TGCGCCAGCAGCGCGAGCGGGGGGGATCAGCCCCAGCATTTT.

This rearrangement joins TRBV19 to TRBJ2-5; D may be TRBD1 (7 bases). V lost 3 bases and J 6 bases, leaving 20 bases between the germline ends. The germline V gene encodes CDR1 LNHDA and CDR2 SQIVND (reference sequence). This CDR3 comprises 16 residues. The CDR3 DNA is TGTGCCAGTAGTATGGTGGATCAGGGGGGTGGGAAGACCCAGTACTTC. This sequence encodes CASSMVDQGGGKTQYF.

This chain uses TRBV6-1 with TRBJ1-3, with D hard to call. The V gene's germline CDR1 is MNHNS and CDR2 SASEGT. Trimming shortened V by 3 bases and J by 0 bases, and 12 bases separated the two germline ends. The CDR3 runs 16 residues. CDR3 loop: CASSESSGYSGNTIYF. CDR3 coding DNA: TGTGCCAGCAGTGAGTCGTCGGGTTACTCTGGAAACACCATATATTTT.

V gene TRBV3-1 (or the pseudogene TRBV3-2) combines with J gene TRBJ2-5; D is unclear. The germline CDR1 and CDR2 sequences are LGHDT and YNNKEL (reference sequence). There are 12 residues in the CDR3. V was clipped by 4 bases and J by 5 bases, with 8 bases between them. Here the CDR3 DNA reads TGTGCCAGCAGCCGGCAATGGGAGACCCAGTACTTC. This sequence encodes CASSRQWETQYF.

The V call is TRBV2, the J call TRBJ2-1, with TRBD2 matching over 10 bases. Germline trimming cut 7 bases from V and 6 bases from J; bases unmatched to any gene: 6. CDR1 and CDR2 from the germline V gene are SNHLY and FYNNEI. The CDR3 contains 14 residues. The CDR3 DNA follows: TGTGCCAGCACTCCCGGGACTAGCGTCAATGAGCAGTTCTTC. Its protein product is CASTPGTSVNEQFF.

The chain combines TRBV6-1 with TRBJ1-1; 7 nucleotides match TRBD1. With V trimmed by 1 base and J by 4 bases, 3 bases remained unmatched. The germline V gene encodes CDR1 MNHNS and CDR2 SASEGT. The CDR3 sequence is 14 residues long. CDR3 amino acids: CASSEDRGSTEAFF. CDR3 bases: TGTGCCAGCAGTGAAGACAGGGGAAGCACTGAAGCTTTCTTT.

The CDR3 DNA reads TGTGCCTGGAGTCCTTGGCAGGGGATCAACGAGCAGTACTTC. It encodes CAWSPWQGINEQYF. The chain recombines TRBV30 with TRBJ2-7; tentative D call: TRBD1 (6 bases). This CDR3 region has 14 residues. V shed 2 bases and J shed 5 bases, with 16 bases lying between them. Germline CDR1 is GTSNPN and CDR2 is SVGIG (reference sequence).

This clone was counted once. The J gene is TRBJ2-5, the V gene TRBV7-2; TRBD1 matches 8 bases. Germline V gene data show CDR1 as SGHTA and CDR2 as FQGNSA. V dropped 5 bases and J dropped 1; count of bases not matched to a gene: 12. This CDR3 has 17 residues. CDR3 region: CASSPGTGTLFQETQYF. The DNA of the CDR3 is TGTGCCAGCAGCCCCGGGACAGGTACCTTATTCCAAGAGACCCAGTACTTC.

The V gene is TRBV5-5, the J gene TRBJ2-1, with 8 positions matching TRBD2. V lost 2 bases to trimming and J lost 6 bases; unmatched junction nucleotides: 4. Germline loops: CDR1 SGHKS, CDR2 YYEKEE (reference sequence). CDR3 length: 14 amino acids. The CDR3 DNA reads as TGTGCCAGCAGCTTTAGCGGGATGGGCAATGAGCAGTTCTTC. Translated, it gives CASSFSGMGNEQFF.

The chain recombines TRBV27 with TRBJ1-2; a possible D gene is TRBD1 (5 bases). Trimming shortened V by 0 bases and J by 4 bases, and 12 bases separated the two germline ends. There are 15 residues in the CDR3. Looked up from germline, CDR1 is MNHEY and CDR2 is SMNVEV (reference sequence). As DNA, the CDR3 is TGTGCCAGCAGTTTATCGAGGCCAGGGATCTATGGCTACACCTTC. Amino acid sequence: CASSLSRPGIYGYTF.

This clone appeared a single time. The chain couples TRBV19 to TRBJ2-5; weak D call: TRBD1 (6 bases). Germline V gene lookup returns CDR1 LNHDA and CDR2 SQIVND (reference sequence). CDR3 size: 15 residues. V dropped 7 bases and J dropped 4 bases, with 19 bases sitting between them. CDR3 in amino acids: CASTADRLGTETQYF. The CDR3 DNA follows: TGTGCCAGTACCGCCGACAGGTTAGGGACAGAGACCCAGTACTTC.

On this clone itself: The junction departs from the called germline gene at one end, perhaps through a read error. The rearrangement uses TRBV6-2 or TRBV6-3 and TRBJ2-1; TRBD2 aligns across 7 bases. Germline V gene sequence: CDR1 MNHEY, CDR2 SVGEGT. The CDR3 runs to 14 residues. CDR3 loop: CASSSSPLGGRGIF. Here the CDR3 DNA reads TGTGCCAGCAGTTCCTCACCTTTGGGCGGGAGAGGGATCTTC.

The J gene is TRBJ2-3, the V gene TRBV24-1; 7 bases match TRBD2. The CDR3 covers 13 residues. Germline V CDR1 and CDR2: KGHDR, SFDVKD. J was trimmed by 3 bases and V by 5 bases; bases with no gene match: 1. The CDR3 DNA sequence: TGTGCCACCAGTGCCGGGGGGACAGATACGCAGTATTTT. Its translation: CATSAGGTDTQYF.

This clone was counted a single time. Sequence at one end of the junction differs from germline and may be a read error. This chain links TRBV30 with TRBJ2-3, with 11 bases matching TRBD2. This CDR3 has 15 amino acids. CDR1 and CDR2 (germline): GTSNPN, SVGIG (reference sequence). CDR3 sequence (DNA): TGTGCCTGTAGCGGGAGGGCCGCATACACAGATCCGCAGTATTTT. It specifies CACSGRAAYTDPQYF.

This chain uses TRBV27 with TRBJ2-7; weak D call: TRBD1 (6 bases). This CDR3 comprises 12 residues. The V end was cut by 4 bases, the J end by 4 bases, with 8 bases between. Germline V gene lookup returns CDR1 MNHEY and CDR2 SMNVEV (reference sequence). The CDR3 loop is CASSSQGYEQYF. The CDR3 DNA reads as TGTGCCAGCAGTTCACAGGGATACGAGCAGTACTTC.

Only a few counts were recorded for this clone. The V call is TRBV3-1 (or the pseudogene TRBV3-2), the J call TRBJ1-1, with D tentatively TRBD1 (5 bases). In germline, CDR1 is LGHDT, CDR2 YNNKEL (reference sequence). Trimming removed 4 bases at V and 0 bases at J, with 27 bases between. The CDR3 runs 20 residues. CDR3 nucleotides: TGTGCCAGCAGCCTTGGGGCCTCTTGGTCAGTTCGACAGTTGAACACTGAAGCTTTCTTT. It codes for CASSLGASWSVRQLNTEAFF.

The rearrangement uses TRBV29-1 and TRBJ2-1, with 7 bases fitting TRBD1. This CDR3 has 15 residues. V gave up 5 bases and J gave up 4 bases; unmatched junction bases: 11. The germline gives CDR1 SQVTM, CDR2 ANQGSEA. The CDR3 DNA is TGCAGCGTTCAAAACAGGGGACCTATTTACAATGAGCAGTTCTTC. Its translation: CSVQNRGPIYNEQFF.

The chain employs TRBV30 and TRBJ2-5, with 10 bases that match TRBD1. The J segment lost 4 bases and the V segment lost 1 base, leaving 6 bases of the junction unmatched. The CDR3 sequence is 15 residues long. CDR1 is GTSNPN, CDR2 SVGIG, per germline (reference sequence). The CDR3 nucleotides are TGTGCCTGGAGTGGGGACAGGGGTGAGGGAGAGACCCAGTACTTC. Protein: CAWSGDRGEGETQYF. The complete variable domain, with remaining parts taken from reference TRBV30 and TRBJ2-5, reads SQTIHQWPATLVQPVGSPLSLECTVEGTSNPNLYWYRQAAGRGLQLLFYSVGIGQISSEVPQNLSASRPQDRQFILSSKKLLLSDSGFYLCAWSGDRGEGETQYFGPGTRLLVL.

CDR3 DNA sequence: TGTGCCAGTAGTATAGATTCGGCGGTCTACGAGCAGTACTTC. Translation: CASSIDSAVYEQYF. The genes are TRBV19 and TRBJ2-7; no definite D call. Trimming removed 0 bases at V and 3 bases at J, with 9 bases between. The CDR3 has 14 residues. Per the germline V gene, CDR1 is LNHDA and CDR2 is SQIVND (reference sequence).

V usage is TRBV19 and J usage is TRBJ2-3; the match to TRBD1 covers 9 bases. J gave up 5 bases and V 6 bases, and 12 bases lay outside the gene matches. The CDR3 covers 16 residues. CDR1 is LNHDA, CDR2 SQIVND, per germline (reference sequence). The CDR3 bases are TGTGCCAGTAGCCTCTTTACCGGGACAGGGTTAGATACGCAGTATTTT. This translates into CASSLFTGTGLDTQYF. Combining the CDR3 with reference TRBV19 and TRBJ2-3 gives the whole variable domain DGGITQSPKYLFRKEGQNVTLSCEQNLNHDAMYWYRQDPGQGLRLIYYSQIVNDFQKGDIAEGYSVSREKKESFPLTVTSAQKNPTAFYLCASSLFTGTGLDTQYFGPGTRLTVL.

V and J are TRBV7-6 and TRBJ1-2; 11 positions agree with TRBD1. With V trimmed by 1 base and J by 2 bases, 3 bases remained unmatched. Germline CDR1 SGHVS, CDR2 FNYEAQ. The CDR3 consists of 16 residues. CDR3 in amino acids: CASSLGTGGRNYGYTF. The DNA for the CDR3 is TGTGCCAGCAGCTTAGGGACAGGGGGCCGGAACTATGGCTACACCTTC.